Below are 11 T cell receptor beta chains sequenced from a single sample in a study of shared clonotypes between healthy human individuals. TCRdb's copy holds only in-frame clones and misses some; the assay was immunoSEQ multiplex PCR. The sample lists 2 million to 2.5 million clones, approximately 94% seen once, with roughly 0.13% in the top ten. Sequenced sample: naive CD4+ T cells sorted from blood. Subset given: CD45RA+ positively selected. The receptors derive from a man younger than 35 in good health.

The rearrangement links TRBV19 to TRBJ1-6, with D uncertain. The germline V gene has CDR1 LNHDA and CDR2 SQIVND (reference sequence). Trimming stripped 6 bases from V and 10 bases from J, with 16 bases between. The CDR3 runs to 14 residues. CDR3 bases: TGTGCCAGTAGCGGTGGGTATATGGGGTCACCCCTCCACTTT. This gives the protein CASSGGYMGSPLHF.

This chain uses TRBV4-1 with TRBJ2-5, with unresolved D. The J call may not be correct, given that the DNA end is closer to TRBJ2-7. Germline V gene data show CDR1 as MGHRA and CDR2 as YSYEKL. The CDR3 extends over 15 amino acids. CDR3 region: CASSQGGRLSYEQYF. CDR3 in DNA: TGCGCCAGCAGCCAAGGTGGGCGACTTTCCTACGAGCAGTACTTC.

The CDR3 DNA reads TGCGCCAGCAGCTTTGACGATCTCGGGTCCAGGAACTATGGCTACACCTTC. Protein sequence: CASSFDDLGSRNYGYTF. V and J are TRBV5-1 and TRBJ1-2; D remains unclear. Looked up from germline, CDR1 is SGHRS and CDR2 is YFSETQ. The V and J ends lost 2 bases and 2 bases respectively, with 19 bases between them. CDR3 length: 17 amino acids.

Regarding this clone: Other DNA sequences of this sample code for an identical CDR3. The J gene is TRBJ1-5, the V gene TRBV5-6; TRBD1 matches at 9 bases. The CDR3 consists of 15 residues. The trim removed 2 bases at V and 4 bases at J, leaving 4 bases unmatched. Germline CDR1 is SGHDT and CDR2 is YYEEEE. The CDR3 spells CASSFTGGGNQPQHF. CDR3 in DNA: TGTGCCAGCAGCTTTACAGGGGGCGGGAATCAGCCCCAGCATTTT.

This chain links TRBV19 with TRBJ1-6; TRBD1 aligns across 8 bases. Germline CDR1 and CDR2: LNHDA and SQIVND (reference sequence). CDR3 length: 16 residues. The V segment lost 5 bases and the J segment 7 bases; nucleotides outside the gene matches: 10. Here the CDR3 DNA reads TGTGCCAGTAGTCTCCGGACAGGGTGGGAGAATTCACCCCTCCACTTT. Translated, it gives CASSLRTGWENSPLHF.

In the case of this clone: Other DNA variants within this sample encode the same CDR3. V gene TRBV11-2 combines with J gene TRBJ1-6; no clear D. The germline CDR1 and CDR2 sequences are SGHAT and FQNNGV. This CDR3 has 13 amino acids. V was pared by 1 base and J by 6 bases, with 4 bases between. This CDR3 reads CASSLGGNSPLHF. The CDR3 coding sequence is TGTGCCAGCAGCTTAGGAGGTAATTCACCCCTCCACTTT. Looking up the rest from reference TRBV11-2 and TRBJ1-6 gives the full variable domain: EAGVAQSPRYKIIEKRQSVAFWCNPISGHATLYWYQQILGQGPKLLIQFQNNGVVDDSQLPKDRFSAERLKGVDSTLKIQPAKLEDSAVYLCASSLGGNSPLHFGNGTRLTVT.

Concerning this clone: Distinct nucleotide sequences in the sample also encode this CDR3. CDR3 region: CSARSNEQFF. In nucleotides, the CDR3 is TGCAGTGCTAGATCAAATGAGCAGTTCTTC. V is TRBV20-1 and J is TRBJ2-1, with D unclear. Trimming cost V 2 bases and J 7 bases, with 3 bases left between them. In germline, CDR1 is DFQATT, CDR2 SNEGSKA (reference sequence). CDR3 length: 10 residues.

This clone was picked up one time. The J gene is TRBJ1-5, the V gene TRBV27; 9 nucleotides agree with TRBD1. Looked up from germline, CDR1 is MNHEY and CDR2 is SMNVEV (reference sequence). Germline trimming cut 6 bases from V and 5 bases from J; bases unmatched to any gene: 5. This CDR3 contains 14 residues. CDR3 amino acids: CASRNTGGHQPQHF. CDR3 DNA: TGTGCCAGCAGGAACACAGGGGGCCATCAGCCCCAGCATTTT.

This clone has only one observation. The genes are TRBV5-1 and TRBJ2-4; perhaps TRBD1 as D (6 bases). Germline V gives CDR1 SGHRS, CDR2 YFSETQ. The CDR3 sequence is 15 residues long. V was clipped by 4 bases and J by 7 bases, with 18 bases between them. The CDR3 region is CASSTRDTPNNIQYF. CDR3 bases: TGCGCCAGCAGCACTCGGGACACTCCGAACAACATTCAGTACTTC.

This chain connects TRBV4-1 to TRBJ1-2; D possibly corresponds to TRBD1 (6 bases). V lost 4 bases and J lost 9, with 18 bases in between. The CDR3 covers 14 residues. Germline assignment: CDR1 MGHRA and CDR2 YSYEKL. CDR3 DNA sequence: TGCGCCAGCAGCCGAACCGGGACATGGGAAAGCTACACCTTC. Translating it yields CASSRTGTWESYTF.

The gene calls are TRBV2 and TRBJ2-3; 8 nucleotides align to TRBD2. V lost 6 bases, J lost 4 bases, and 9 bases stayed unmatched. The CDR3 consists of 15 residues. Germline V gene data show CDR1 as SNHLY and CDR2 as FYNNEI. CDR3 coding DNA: TGTGCCAGCAGCCTACGGCGGGGGGATTCAGATACGCAGTATTTT. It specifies CASSLRRGDSDTQYF.